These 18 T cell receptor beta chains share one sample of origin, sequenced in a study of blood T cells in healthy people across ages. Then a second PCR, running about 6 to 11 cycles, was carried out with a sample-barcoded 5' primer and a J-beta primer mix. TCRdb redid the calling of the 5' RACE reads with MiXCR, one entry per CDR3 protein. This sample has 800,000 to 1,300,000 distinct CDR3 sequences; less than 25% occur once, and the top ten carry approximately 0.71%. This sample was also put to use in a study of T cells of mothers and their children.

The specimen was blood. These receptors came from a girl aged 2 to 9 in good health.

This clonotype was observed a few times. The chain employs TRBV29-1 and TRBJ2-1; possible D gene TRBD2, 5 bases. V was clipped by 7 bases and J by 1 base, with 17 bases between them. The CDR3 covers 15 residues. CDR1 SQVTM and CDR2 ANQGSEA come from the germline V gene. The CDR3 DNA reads TGCAGCGCCATAAAACGGGGAGATTCCTACAATGAGCAGTTCTTC. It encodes CSAIKRGDSYNEQFF.

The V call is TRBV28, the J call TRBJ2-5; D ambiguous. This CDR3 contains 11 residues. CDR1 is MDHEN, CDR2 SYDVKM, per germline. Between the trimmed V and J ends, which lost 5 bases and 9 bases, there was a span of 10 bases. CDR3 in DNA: TGTGCCAGCAGTGCCTCCGGAGCCCAGTACTTC. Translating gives CASSASGAQYF.

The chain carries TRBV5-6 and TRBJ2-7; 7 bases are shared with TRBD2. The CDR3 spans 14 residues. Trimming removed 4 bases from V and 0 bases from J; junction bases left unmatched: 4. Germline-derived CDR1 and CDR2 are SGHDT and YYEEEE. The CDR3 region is CASSGRESSYEQYF. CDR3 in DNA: TGTGCCAGCAGCGGGAGGGAAAGCTCCTACGAGCAGTACTTC.

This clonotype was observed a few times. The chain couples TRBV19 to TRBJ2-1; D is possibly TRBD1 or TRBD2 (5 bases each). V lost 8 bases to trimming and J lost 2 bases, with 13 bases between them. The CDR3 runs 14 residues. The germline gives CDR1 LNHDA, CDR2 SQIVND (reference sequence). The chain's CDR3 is CASGEQGTYNEQFF. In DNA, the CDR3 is TGTGCCAGTGGGGAGCAGGGAACCTACAATGAGCAGTTCTTC. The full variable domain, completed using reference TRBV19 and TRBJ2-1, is DGGITQSPKYLFRKEGQNVTLSCEQNLNHDAMYWYRQDPGQGLRLIYYSQIVNDFQKGDIAEGYSVSREKKESFPLTVTSAQKNPTAFYLCASGEQGTYNEQFFGPGTRLTVL.

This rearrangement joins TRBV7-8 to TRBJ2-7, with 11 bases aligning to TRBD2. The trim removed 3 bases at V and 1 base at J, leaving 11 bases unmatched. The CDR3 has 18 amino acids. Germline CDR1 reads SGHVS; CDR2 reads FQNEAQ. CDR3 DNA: TGTGCCAGCAGCTTTTCGGGACTAGCGGTGGGACCGTCCTACGAGCAGTACTTC. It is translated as CASSFSGLAVGPSYEQYF.

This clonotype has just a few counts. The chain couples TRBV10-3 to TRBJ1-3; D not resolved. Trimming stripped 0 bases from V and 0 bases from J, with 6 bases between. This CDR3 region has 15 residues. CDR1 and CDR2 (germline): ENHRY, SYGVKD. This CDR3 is CAISESRSSGNTIYF. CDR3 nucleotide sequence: TGTGCCATCAGTGAGTCCAGGAGCTCTGGAAACACCATATATTTT.

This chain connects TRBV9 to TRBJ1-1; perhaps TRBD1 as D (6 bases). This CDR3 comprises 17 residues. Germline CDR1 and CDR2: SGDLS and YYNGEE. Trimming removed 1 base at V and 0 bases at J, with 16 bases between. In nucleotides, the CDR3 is TGTGCCAGCAGCGTAAACAGGGACCCCTCCCTGAACACTGAAGCTTTCTTT. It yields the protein CASSVNRDPSLNTEAFF.

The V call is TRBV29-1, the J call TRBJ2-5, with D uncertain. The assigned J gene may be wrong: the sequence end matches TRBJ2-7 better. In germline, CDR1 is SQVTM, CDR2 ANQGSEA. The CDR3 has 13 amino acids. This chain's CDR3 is CSVKGRLYYEQYF. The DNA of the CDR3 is TGCAGCGTGAAAGGACGGTTATACTACGAGCAGTACTTC.

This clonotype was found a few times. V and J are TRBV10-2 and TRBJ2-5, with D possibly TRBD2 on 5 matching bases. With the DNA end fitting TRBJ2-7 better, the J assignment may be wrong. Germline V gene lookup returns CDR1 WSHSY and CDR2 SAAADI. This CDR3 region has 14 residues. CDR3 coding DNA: TGCGCCAGCAGTGCCCGGACTGGAACCTACGAGCAGTACTTC. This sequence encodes CASSARTGTYEQYF.

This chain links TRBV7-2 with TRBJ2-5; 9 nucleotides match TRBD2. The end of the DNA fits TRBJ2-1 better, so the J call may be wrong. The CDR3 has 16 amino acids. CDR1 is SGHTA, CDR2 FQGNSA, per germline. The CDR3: CASSLIPSGEGNEQFF. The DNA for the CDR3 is TGTGCCAGCAGCTTAATACCTAGCGGGGAGGGGAATGAGCAGTTCTTC.

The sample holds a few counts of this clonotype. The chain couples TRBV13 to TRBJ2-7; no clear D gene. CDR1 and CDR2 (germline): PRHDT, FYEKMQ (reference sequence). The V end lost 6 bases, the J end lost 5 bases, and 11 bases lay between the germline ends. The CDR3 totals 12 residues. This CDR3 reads CASSHDNHEQYF. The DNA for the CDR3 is TGTGCCAGCAGTCATGACAACCACGAGCAGTACTTC. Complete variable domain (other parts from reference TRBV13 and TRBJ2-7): AAGVIQSPRHLIKEKRETATLKCYPIPRHDTVYWYQQGPGQDPQFLISFYEKMQSDKGSIPDRFSAQQFSDYHSELNMSSLELGDSALYFCASSHDNHEQYFGPGTRLTVT.

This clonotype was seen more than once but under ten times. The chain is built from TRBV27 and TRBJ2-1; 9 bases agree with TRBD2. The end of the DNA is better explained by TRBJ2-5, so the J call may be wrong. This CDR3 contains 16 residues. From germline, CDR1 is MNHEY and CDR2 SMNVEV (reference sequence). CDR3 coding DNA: TGTGCCAGCAGTTTATATCTCCGCGGGAGGGGAGAGACCCAGTACTTC. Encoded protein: CASSLYLRGRGETQYF.

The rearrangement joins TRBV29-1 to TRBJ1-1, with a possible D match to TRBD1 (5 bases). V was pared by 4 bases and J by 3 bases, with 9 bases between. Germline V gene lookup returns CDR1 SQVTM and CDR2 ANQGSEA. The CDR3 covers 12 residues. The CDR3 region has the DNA TGCAGCGTTGGGGGGGGAGACACTGAAGCTTTCTTT. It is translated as CSVGGGDTEAFF.

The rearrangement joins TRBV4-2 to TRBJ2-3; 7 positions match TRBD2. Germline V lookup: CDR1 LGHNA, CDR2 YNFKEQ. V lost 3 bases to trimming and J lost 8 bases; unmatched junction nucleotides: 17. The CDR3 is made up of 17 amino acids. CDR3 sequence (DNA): TGTGCCAGCAGCCAGGCCGGGACTACTAGTTCGAGGGGTACGCAGTATTTT. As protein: CASSQAGTTSSRGTQYF.

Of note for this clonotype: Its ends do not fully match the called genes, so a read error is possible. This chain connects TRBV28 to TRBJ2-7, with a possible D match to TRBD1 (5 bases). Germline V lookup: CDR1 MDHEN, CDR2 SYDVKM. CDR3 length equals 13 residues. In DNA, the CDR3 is TGTGCCACAAGGGGTCCGCCCTCCGACGAGCAGTACTTC. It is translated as CATRGPPSDEQYF.

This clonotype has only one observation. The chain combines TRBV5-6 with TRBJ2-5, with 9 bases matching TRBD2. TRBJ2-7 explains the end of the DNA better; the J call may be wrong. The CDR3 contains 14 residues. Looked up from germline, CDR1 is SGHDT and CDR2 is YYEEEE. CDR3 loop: CASSPSGMTYEQYF. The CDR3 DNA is TGTGCCAGCAGCCCTAGCGGGATGACCTACGAGCAGTACTTC.

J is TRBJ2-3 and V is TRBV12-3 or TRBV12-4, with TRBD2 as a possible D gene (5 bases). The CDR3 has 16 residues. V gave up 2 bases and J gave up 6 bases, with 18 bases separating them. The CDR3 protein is CASSLSGDPSRDTQYF. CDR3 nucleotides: TGTGCCAGCAGTTTAAGCGGAGATCCAAGCAGGGATACGCAGTATTTT.

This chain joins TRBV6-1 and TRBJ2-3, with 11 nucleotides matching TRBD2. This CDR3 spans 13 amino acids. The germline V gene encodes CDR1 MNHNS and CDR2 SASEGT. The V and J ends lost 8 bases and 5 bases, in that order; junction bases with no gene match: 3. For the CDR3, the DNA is TGTGCCAGCGTAGCGGGAGGGAGAGATACGCAGTATTTT. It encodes CASVAGGRDTQYF.